This T cell receptor (beta chain) was profiled in a study of patients and donors after allogeneic stem cell transplantation. TCRdb passed the RT-PCR reads through MiXCR, listing each CDR3 protein once. The table shows roughly 940,000 distinct CDR3 sequences, with 15% to 20% occurring only once. This CDR3 contains 18 residues. The V gene lost 7 bases and the J gene lost 0 bases, with 21 bases spanning the gap. Germline values: CDR1 SGHAT, CDR2 FQNNGV. This clonotype was sampled from a human donor who was either an allogeneic HSCT recipient or a stem cell or donor lymphocyte infusion donor (not recorded which). It is not recorded whose cells these are; they may come from a transplant donor. The sequenced sample was blood, either unsorted or a sorted T cell fraction (not recorded which). The chain joins TRBV11-2 to TRBJ2-2; D possibly corresponds to TRBD2 (6 bases). In DNA, the CDR3 is TGTGCCAGCACCCCGGGGGAGGCCGAACCGACGAACACCGGGGAGCTGTTTTTT. The encoded protein is CASTPGEAEPTNTGELFF.